The rows below give T cell receptor beta chains drawn from one sample of a study of regulatory T cells in long-lasting Graves disease. One entry per CDR3 protein, called by TCRdb with MiXCR from the multiplex PCR reads. The sample includes under 300,000 distinct CDR3 sequences, approximately 18% of them seen just once. A further study also used this sample, focusing on T cells in Graves' hyperthyroidism and ophthalmopathy.

Sequencing was performed on peripheral blood mononuclear cells (PBMCs), taken at new diagnosis, from a patient treated with antithyroid drugs. The source is a woman in her 30s with Graves disease. Both conserved end residues are part of each CDR3. The D gene is left open where the match is weak. Clone sizes are given selectively: once, few, many, or a class where the clone is expanded.

V: TRBV2; size: many; D: .; J: TRBJ2-1; CDR3: CASSEYSYNEQFF; DNA: TGTGCCAGCAGTGAGTACTCCTACAATGAGCAGTTCTTC
V: TRBV24-1; size: many; D: TRBD1; J: TRBJ1-1; CDR3: CATSDFTFRDSQKTTQNEAFF; DNA: TGTGCCACCAGTGATTTTACCTTCCGGGACAGCCAAAAAACAACTCAAAATGAAGCTTTCTTT
V: TRBV20-1; size: many; D: TRBD1; J: TRBJ2-3; CDR3: CSAPETGGGTDTQYF; DNA: TGCAGTGCTCCTGAGACAGGGGGCGGGACAGATACGCAGTATTTT
V: TRBV6-2/TRBV6-3; size: few; D: .; J: TRBJ1-5; CDR3: CASSYTDTSHQPQHF; DNA: TGTGCCAGCAGTTATACCGACACTTCCCATCAGCCCCAGCATTTT
V: TRBV6-1; size: .; D: TRBD2; J: TRBJ2-1; CDR3: CASSEAGGGTGYNEQFF; DNA: TGTGCCAGCAGTGAAGCAGGCGGGGGGACGGGTTACAATGAGCAGTTCTTC
V: TRBV10-1; size: many; D: .; J: TRBJ1-1; CDR3: CASSERRGRETEAFF; DNA: TGCGCCAGCAGTGAGCGAAGGGGCCGGGAGACTGAAGCTTTCTTT
V: TRBV4-1; size: many; D: .; J: TRBJ1-6; CDR3: CASSLDRDNNSPLHF; DNA: TGCGCCAGCAGCCTCGACCGGGACAATAATTCACCCCTCCACTTT
V: TRBV6-1; size: many; D: TRBD1; J: TRBJ1-2; CDR3: CASRASIDRANTF; DNA: TGTGCCAGCAGGGCGAGCATCGACAGGGCCAACACCTTC
V: TRBV29-1; size: many; D: .; J: TRBJ2-1; CDR3: CSAGGNEQFF; DNA: TGCAGCGCCGGGGGAAATGAGCAGTTCTTC
V: TRBV18; size: many; D: TRBD1; J: TRBJ2-3; CDR3: CASSPPRQGSTDTQYF; DNA: TGTGCCAGCTCACCACCGAGACAGGGCAGCACAGATACGCAGTATTTT
V: TRBV11-2; size: many; D: TRBD1; J: TRBJ1-1; CDR3: CASSEGGAGTLYTEAFF; DNA: TGTGCCAGCAGCGAAGGGGGCGCCGGGACCTTGTACACTGAAGCTTTCTTT
V: TRBV29-1; size: many; D: .; J: TRBJ2-7; CDR3: CSVAPGRYYEQYF; DNA: TGCAGCGTTGCCCCAGGACGGTACTACGAGCAGTACTTC
V: TRBV11-2; size: .; D: .; J: TRBJ1-5; CDR3: CASSLPGFNQPQHF; DNA: TGTGCCAGCAGCTTACCGGGGTTCAATCAGCCCCAGCATTTT
V: TRBV20-1; size: many; D: .; J: TRBJ2-4; CDR3: CSASSKNIQYF; DNA: TGCAGTGCTAGTTCCAAAAACATTCAGTACTTC